This entry describes one T cell receptor beta chain. This entry comes from a study of blood T cell repertoires in COVID-19. This CDR3 spans 15 amino acids. V lost 4 bases and J 8 bases, leaving 21 bases between the germline ends. CDR1 is SGDLS and CDR2 is YYNGEE in the germline V gene. As handled by the study authors: Researchers report that nucleated cell counts were estimated from reference gene primer amplification. Measured with immunoSEQ multiplex PCR; TCRdb has only the in-frame clones, and not every one. D and trimming were read from the DNA, whereas the V and J calls and clone size are those reported in that table. The table lists 15,000 or so clones, about nine tenths of them singletons.

The chain links TRBV9 to TRBJ1-1; D is unresolved. Sequencing was performed on peripheral blood. The receptor's source is a man aged 50 to 60 with active COVID-19. CDR3 nucleotide sequence: TGTGCCAGCAGCATTAGCGGGTCGCACACTGAAGAAGCTTTCTTT. It is translated as CASSISGSHTEEAFF.